The T cell receptor beta chain described here comes from a study of cytomegalovirus exposure and HLA in healthy donors. The study's findings and limits: Later analysis reportedly placed an Asian-associated ancestry cluster below the roughly 690-donor mean in N-insertions. The study labeled 180 or so TCR beta chains cytomegalovirus-associated. An analysis was carried out at a later point. It showed that HLA-associated TCR beta chains were more clonally expanded than equally common non-associated chains. By a later analysis, the bulk of CMV-associated TCR beta chains appeared HLA-restricted.

As to this clone: As yet, its antigen is unknown.

PCR employed 60 Vbeta and 13 Jbeta primers. The data were produced by immunoSEQ multiplex PCR, yet TCRdb's version contains in-frame clones alone and is incomplete. The ten top clones account for more than 9%, within a sample of more than 45,000 clones. J was trimmed by 2 bases and V by 2 bases; bases with no gene match: 5. This CDR3 comprises 16 residues. Germline V gene sequence: CDR1 SGHTA, CDR2 FQGNSA. This TCR came from a woman in her sixties in good health and CMV-seropositive. The chain recombines TRBV7-2 with TRBJ1-4; 7 nucleotides align to TRBD1. Sequencing was carried out using PBMCs. The CDR3 coding sequence is TGTGCCAGCAGCTTATCCGCAGGGGGTACTAATGAAAAACTGTTTTTT. This encodes CASSLSAGGTNEKLFF.